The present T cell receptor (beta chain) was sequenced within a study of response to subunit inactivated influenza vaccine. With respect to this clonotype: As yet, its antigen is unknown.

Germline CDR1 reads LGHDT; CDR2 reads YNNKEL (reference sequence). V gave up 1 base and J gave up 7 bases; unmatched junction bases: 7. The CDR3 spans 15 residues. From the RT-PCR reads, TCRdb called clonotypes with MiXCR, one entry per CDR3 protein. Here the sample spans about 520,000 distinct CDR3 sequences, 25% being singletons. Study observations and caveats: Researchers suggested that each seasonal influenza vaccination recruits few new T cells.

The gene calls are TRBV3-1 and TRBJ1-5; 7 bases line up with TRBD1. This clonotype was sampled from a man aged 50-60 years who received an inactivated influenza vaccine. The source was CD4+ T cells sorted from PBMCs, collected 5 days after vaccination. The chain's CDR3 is CASSQGQGSGQPQHF. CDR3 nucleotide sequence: TGTGCCAGCAGCCAAGGACAGGGAAGCGGGCAGCCCCAGCATTTT.